This T cell receptor (beta chain) was recorded in a study of T cells in Graves' hyperthyroidism and ophthalmopathy (dated by TCRdb to between 2018 and 2021). Some background on the complete study: Peripheral blood was collected at initial diagnosis, before any treatment. TCR V-J signatures able to tell the groups apart were searched for in a discovery cohort of 100 patients, of whom over 40 had Graves' ophthalmopathy and under 65 had stable Graves' hyperthyroidism. Whether ophthalmopathy could be predicted prospectively was tested in an independent validation cohort made up of roughly 19 hyperthyroidism patients plus 17 patients who later progressed to ophthalmopathy. For training and testing, the 100 or so patients in the discovery cohort were randomly divided in a 7:3 ratio. In addition, the study compared T-cell repertoires in thyroid tissue and in blood from several Graves' hyperthyroidism patients. Once sampling was done, hyperthyroidism patients were given methimazole at a starting dose of 30 mg daily, whereas ophthalmopathy patients were given high-dose intravenous methylprednisolone. TCR Vbeta CDR3 sequencing of 120 to 150 peripheral blood samples (more than 40 ophthalmopathy, under 80 hyperthyroidism and roughly 17 progressor patients) is reported in the paper.

Here is what the overall study found, with its caveats: Blood samples also contained most of the expanded thyroid clonotypes (frequency above 0.001), which suggests that blood repertoires may reflect thyroid immune responses. No statistical method was used to set the sample size in advance, and investigators knew the group allocation. During validation, the model predicted progression to ophthalmopathy a median of roughly 7.1 months ahead of onset, with almost 71% sensitivity and roughly 75% specificity. A 13 V-J signature model separated ophthalmopathy from stable hyperthyroidism, with about 90% sensitivity and just under 84% specificity in cross-validation and 80%/75% in testing.

TCR beta CDR3 regions were amplified from RNA transcripts. The first round of RT-PCR for the TCR CDR3 was performed with the HTBI primer set and the Qiagen OneStep RT-PCR kit. Libraries were constructed in a second round of multiplex PCR, after which size selection and purification were performed. Libraries were sequenced paired-end with 100 bp reads on an Illumina HiSeq2000. The study's own analysis went as follows. SOAPnuke was used to process the raw data, removing reads that contained adapters or uncalled bases, had a mean Phred below 15, or lacked an exact match to the constant primer or identifier. High-quality paired reads were merged using COPE v1.2.5, and each unique nucleotide sequence was defined as a clonotype. MiTCR v1.1 was used to align the clonotypes against IMGT TRBV, TRBD and TRBJ reference segments. The analysis was restricted to V-J combinations with a frequency above 0.0001, which together covered 99.2% of the repertoires. A TCS score was defined as the ratio between F50 (clonal expansion) and ExV (chaos), using BLOSUM62-based TCRdist between CDR3 peptides within each V-J. Welch's t-statistics and random forest reduced 514 V-J features to 13, which were used in a naive Bayes classifier (R e1071). TCRdb reprocessed the public reads (quality trimming at Q25 with fastp, clone calling with MiXCR) and kept in-frame beta chains. Merged by CDR3 protein, the rows form single entries marked with the most common genes and DNA. TCRdb, not the original authors, processed these V and J calls. The sample table lists roughly 420,000 distinct CDR3 sequences, around 15% of them with a count of one. The ten largest make up 5.3% of the sample.

Details on this clonotype: Its cognate antigen has yet to be identified. Given a much more abundant clone one base away, this may be a read error.

Stable Graves' hyperthyroidism was defined as no progression to ophthalmopathy during 18 months of follow-up. Hyperthyroidism patients were newly diagnosed, had a disease duration of under 2 months, and were aged 18 to 65 years. The study excluded patients with uncontrolled infections, other autoimmune diseases, pregnancy or lactation. Diagnoses relied on clinical symptoms, serum thyroxine and TRAb, thyroid ultrasound and orbital computed tomography. Ficoll-Paque density gradient centrifugation was used to isolate PBMCs from 10 ml of fresh peripheral blood. Trizol reagent was used to extract total RNA, and RNA quality was then checked on an Agilent 2100 Bioanalyzer. The CDR3 runs 11 residues from the cysteine to the phenylalanine. The read is trimmed to its CDR3 DNA, 33 bases read in frame from base 1. The germline V gene (reference sequence) specifies GTSNPN as CDR1 and SVGIG as CDR2.

This chain joins TRBV30 to TRBJ2-1; the D gene is perhaps TRBD1, from 5 matching bases. This TCR came from a woman under 30 with Graves' hyperthyroidism. Material for sequencing was blood. The CDR3 region: CAGDSYNEQSF. The bases are TGTGCCGGAGACAGCTACAATGAGCAGTCCTTC.